The rows below give T cell receptor beta chains drawn from one sample of a study of blood T cell repertoires in COVID-19. Some clones are missing from TCRdb's copy, which holds only in-frame ones; the method was immunoSEQ multiplex PCR. The sample includes about 220,000 clones, roughly 86% of them seen just once. The sample comprised PBMCs or T cells enriched from blood (not recorded which). All receptors come from a woman between 25 and 40 years old with acute COVID-19. Each CDR3 is given with its conserved first and last residue. The order of the fields is J gene, D gene, V gene, clone size, CDR3 DNA, CDR3 protein. D genes are given only for firm matches. Some rows have no size entry. The others give once, few or many, or a class for an expanded clone.

>TRBJ1-4|NA|TRBV25-1|NA
TGTGCCAGCAGTGAATTGTCGGAGGTATATGAAAAACTGTTTTTT
CASSELSEVYEKLFF
>TRBJ1-3|NA|TRBV2|NA
TGTGCCAGCAGTGGGCATCCTCGAAACACCATATATTTT
CASSGHPRNTIYF
>TRBJ2-7|TRBD1|TRBV29-1|NA
TGCAGCGTTTCCTGGACAGGGATGGGGGAGCAGTACTTC
CSVSWTGMGEQYF
>TRBJ1-6|TRBD1|TRBV5-5|NA
TGTGCCAGCAGCACAACAGGGGGGGATTCACCCCTCCACTTT
CASSTTGGDSPLHF
>TRBJ1-1|TRBD1|TRBV30|NA
TGTGCCTGGAGTGCAGACAGGGACCTGAACACTGAAGCTTTCTTT
CAWSADRDLNTEAFF
>TRBJ1-2|NA|TRBV7-9|NA
TGTGCCAGCAGCCTGGGAGACAGGAACTATGGCTACACCTTC
CASSLGDRNYGYTF
>TRBJ1-2|TRBD1|TRBV12-5|NA
TGTGCTAGTGGTTTGAAATCGGGACAGACTCTCTATGGCTACACCTTC
CASGLKSGQTLYGYTF
>TRBJ1-5|NA|TRBV27|NA
TGTGCCAGCAGTCCCCTTACCCACACAGGGAGCGGCAATCAGCCCCAGCATTTT
CASSPLTHTGSGNQPQHF
>TRBJ1-2|TRBD1|TRBV7-9|NA
TGTGCCAGCAGCTTAGCGCAGGGGGCAGAGGGCTACACCTTC
CASSLAQGAEGYTF
>TRBJ1-1|NA|TRBV30|NA
TGTGCCTGGAGTGGACATCAGAACACTGAAGCTTTCTTT
CAWSGHQNTEAFF
>TRBJ1-2|NA|TRBV25-1|NA
TGTGCCAGCCGGTATCACGGGGATGGCTACACCTTC
CASRYHGDGYTF
>TRBJ1-3|TRBD1|TRBV27|once
TGTGCCAGGCCAAGACAGGGCCAGAGCTCTGGAAACACCATATATTTT
CARPRQGQSSGNTIYF
>TRBJ1-1|NA|TRBV4-1|NA
TGCGCCAGCAGCCAAGTAACGGGAGTGAACACTGAAGCTTTCTTT
CASSQVTGVNTEAFF
>TRBJ2-1|NA|TRBV25-1|NA
TGTGCCAGCAGTGGCATAGTGAATGAGCAGTTCTTC
CASSGIVNEQFF
>TRBJ2-2|NA|TRBV6-5|NA
TGTGCCAGCAGTTATCAAACGAACACCGGGGAGCTGTTTTTT
CASSYQTNTGELFF
>TRBJ2-7|TRBD2|TRBV5-1|NA
TGCGCCAGCAGTTATAGCGGGGGGTCCTACGAGCAGTACTTC
CASSYSGGSYEQYF
>TRBJ2-5|TRBD1|TRBV7-8|NA
TGTGCCAGCAGCTTGGGACAGGGGGCAGGGGAGACCCAGTACTTC
CASSLGQGAGETQYF
>TRBJ1-6|NA|TRBV5-6|few
TGTGCCAGCAGCTTTCTCGGGATTGGAAGTTCACCCCTCCACTTT
CASSFLGIGSSPLHF
>TRBJ1-5|NA|TRBV5-1|NA
TGCGCCAGCAGCTTGGGACAGGCCAATCAGCCCCAGCATTTT
CASSLGQANQPQHF
>TRBJ2-5|TRBD2|TRBV27|NA
TGTGCCAGCAGTACTCTAGGGTCGTGGCCGGGGGGTGCCCAAGAGACCCAGTACTTC
CASSTLGSWPGGAQETQYF
>TRBJ1-4|TRBD1|TRBV7-9|NA
TGTGCCAGCAGCTCTCCCCCGGGACAGGGCGGTGAAAAACTGTTTTTT
CASSSPPGQGGEKLFF
>TRBJ2-7|NA|TRBV29-1|once
TGCAGCGTGGGGACATATACTTACGAGCAGTACTTC
CSVGTYTYEQYF
>TRBJ1-1|NA|TRBV24-1|NA
TGTGCCACCAGTGATTTGACAGCCCAAGTGGGCACTGAAGCTTTCTTT
CATSDLTAQVGTEAFF
>TRBJ1-4|NA|TRBV5-6|NA
TGTGCCAGCAGCTTCAGGAGCGGCACAGTTAATGAAAAACTGTTTTTT
CASSFRSGTVNEKLFF
>TRBJ1-6|NA|TRBV9|NA
TGTGCCAGCAGCGTAGATCTTAGAGATTCACCCCTCCACTTT
CASSVDLRDSPLHF
>TRBJ2-4|NA|TRBV4-1|NA
TGCGCCAGCAGCCTAGAACGGACAGCCCAAAACATTCAGTACTTC
CASSLERTAQNIQYF
>TRBJ1-5|NA|TRBV19|once
TGTGCCAGTACTCCTGGGGGACTCCAGCCCCAGCATTTT
CASTPGGLQPQHF
>TRBJ1-6|TRBD1|TRBV27|NA
TGTGCAACAAAACGGGGACAGACCCTCTCCTATAATTCACCCCTCCACTTT
CATKRGQTLSYNSPLHF
>TRBJ1-1|NA|TRBV11-2|NA
TGTGCCAGCAGCTTAAGGCAGGGTGTTGAAGCTTTCTTT
CASSLRQGVEAFF
>TRBJ1-2|TRBD1|TRBV5-6|few
TGTGCCAGCAGCTGGGGACAGGAGAACTATGGCTACACCTTC
CASSWGQENYGYTF
>TRBJ2-5|TRBD1|TRBV14|NA
TGTGCCAGCAGCTTTCACGCGGGACAGGGGATGGGGACCCAGTACTTC
CASSFHAGQGMGTQYF
>TRBJ2-2|TRBD1|TRBV4-3|NA
TGCGCCAGCAGCCAAGAACCAGGGGGTAACACCGGGGAGCTGTTTTTT
CASSQEPGGNTGELFF
>TRBJ2-7|TRBD2|TRBV6-4|NA
TGTGCCAGCAGTGACCTAGCGGGGGGTGCCTACGAGCAGTACTTC
CASSDLAGGAYEQYF
>TRBJ1-3|NA|TRBV14|NA
TGTGCCAGCAGCCAGGGAGTGAACCTTGGAAACACCATATATTTT
CASSQGVNLGNTIYF
>TRBJ2-2|TRBD1|TRBV2|NA
TGTGCCAGCACCGGGACAGGGGCCACCGGGGAGCTGTTTTTT
CASTGTGATGELFF
>TRBJ1-6|TRBD1|TRBV5-1|NA
TGCGCCAGCAGCTTAACCACCGGACAGGGTAACAATTCACCCCTCCACTTT
CASSLTTGQGNNSPLHF
>TRBJ1-2|NA|TRBV5-6|NA
TGTGCCAGCAGCTTCGGGAGGGGAAGCGGCTACACCTTC
CASSFGRGSGYTF
>TRBJ2-5|TRBD1|TRBV7-6|NA
TGTGCCAGCAGCTTACTCAGGGGGATGGGGGAGACCCAGTACTTC
CASSLLRGMGETQYF
>TRBJ1-1|NA|TRBV7-2|NA
TGTGCCAGCAGCCCCCAGGTGGGGGGGACGGACACTGAAGCTTTCTTT
CASSPQVGGTDTEAFF
>TRBJ1-1|TRBD1|TRBV10-2|NA
TGCGCCAGCAGTGGGAGGGACAGCCTCACGAACACTGAAGCTTTCTTT
CASSGRDSLTNTEAFF
>TRBJ1-2|TRBD1|TRBV2|NA
TGTGCCAGCCTTACAGGGGGCGCGGACGGCTACACCTTC
CASLTGGADGYTF
>TRBJ1-4|NA|TRBV5-1|NA
TGCGCCAGCAGCTTGGGGGCGGGGGCCGGTAATGAAAAACTGTTTTTT
CASSLGAGAGNEKLFF
>TRBJ1-1|TRBD1|TRBV7-6|NA
TGTGCCAGCAGCCTCAGGGGAACAGGGGGCGGTCTCCCTGAAGCTTTCTTT
CASSLRGTGGGLPEAFF
>TRBJ2-4|TRBD1|TRBV7-2|NA
TGTGCCAGCAGCCGAACAGGGGATATTCAGTACTTC
CASSRTGDIQYF
>TRBJ1-2|TRBD1|TRBV29-1|NA
TGCAGCGTTGGGGAGCCTCTACAGGGGTATGGCTACACCTTC
CSVGEPLQGYGYTF
>TRBJ2-3|TRBD1|TRBV29-1|NA
TGCAGCGTTCCGGGACAGGCCACAGATACGCAGTATTTT
CSVPGQATDTQYF
>TRBJ1-1|NA|TRBV3-1/TRBV3-2|NA
TGTGCCAGCAGCCAAGTTAACGGGGGGAACACTGAAGCTTTCTTT
CASSQVNGGNTEAFF
>TRBJ1-4|TRBD1|TRBV10-2|NA
TGCGCCAGCCATGGAGGGACAGGGCCTAATGAAAAACTGTTTTTT
CASHGGTGPNEKLFF
>TRBJ1-2|NA|TRBV3-1/TRBV3-2|NA
TGTGCCAGCAGCCGTACAGGGAACTATGGCTACACCTTC
CASSRTGNYGYTF
>TRBJ1-4|NA|TRBV10-1|NA
TGCGCCAGCAGTGTGGACACGACTAATGAAAAACTGTTTTTT
CASSVDTTNEKLFF
>TRBJ2-1|TRBD2|TRBV11-3|NA
TGTGCCAGCAGCTTAACCAGCGGGGGGGCGGAGGAGCAGTTCTTC
CASSLTSGGAEEQFF
>TRBJ1-2|NA|TRBV19|NA
TGTGCCAGTAGTACCCCGGCAGGGGAATATGGCTACACCTTC
CASSTPAGEYGYTF